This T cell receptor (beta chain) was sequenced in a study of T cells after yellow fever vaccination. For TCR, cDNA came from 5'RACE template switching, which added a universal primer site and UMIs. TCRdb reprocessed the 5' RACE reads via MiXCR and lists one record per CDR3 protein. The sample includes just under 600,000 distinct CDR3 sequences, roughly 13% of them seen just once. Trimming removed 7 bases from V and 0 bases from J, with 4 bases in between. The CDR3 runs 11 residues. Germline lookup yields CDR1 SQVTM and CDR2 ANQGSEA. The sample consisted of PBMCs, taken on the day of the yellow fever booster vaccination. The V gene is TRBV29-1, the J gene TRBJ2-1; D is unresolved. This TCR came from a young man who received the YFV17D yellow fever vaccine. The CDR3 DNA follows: TGCAGCGCCTTCTCCTACAATGAGCAGTTCTTC. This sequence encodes CSAFSYNEQFF.